The TCR beta chain described here comes from a study of T-cell memory formation after mild COVID-19. A 5'RACE reaction primed in the constant segment made cDNA libraries of TCR alpha and TCR beta, and these carried sample barcodes and UMIs. TCRdb analysed the 5' RACE reads with MiXCR anew, one entry per CDR3 protein. The sample yields about 290,000 distinct CDR3 sequences, roughly 15% seen once. Germline CDR1 and CDR2: MDHEN and SYDVKM. V lost 6 bases and J 1 base, leaving 11 bases between the germline ends. This CDR3 region has 14 residues. Study conclusions and caveats: Whereas later expanders leaned CD4+, clones contracting day 15 to 85 showed a balanced CD4/CD8 makeup. Among contracting clones, CD4+ were mainly CM/EM and CD8+ enriched in EMRA.

This clonotype was seen a handful of times. Its antigen is not identified. The clonotype comes from a man aged 18 to 35 who had mild COVID-19 (a few samples of this study predate the infection). Cell type and time point are not known. Sequencing used PBMCs or a T cell subset sorted from them (not recorded which). This sequence joins TRBV28 and TRBJ2-3, with D uncertain. The CDR3 region is CASSAGSGTDTQYF. In DNA, the CDR3 is TGTGCCAGCAGCGCCGGATCCGGCACAGATACGCAGTATTTT.